The subject of this entry is one T cell receptor (beta chain). Clones were sequenced by immunoSEQ multiplex PCR, and TCRdb holds only the in-frame ones, with some missing. Counted here are about 56,000 clones, over 95% occurring once; the ten biggest clones make up 0.85% to 1.4%. The CDR3 runs 14 residues. Trimming removed 4 bases from V and 4 bases from J, with 12 bases in between. Germline V gene data show CDR1 as MNHEY and CDR2 as SVGAGI. The sample is drawn from a study of siplizumab effects on memory and regulatory T cells. The chain combines TRBV6-5 with TRBJ2-3; D might be TRBD1 (6 bases). This TCR was recovered from a human donor in good health. The material sequenced was naive CD8+ T cells sorted from blood. The CDR3 sequence is CASSSLQGSDTQYF. CDR3 nucleotides: TGTGCCAGCAGTTCTTTACAGGGTTCAGATACGCAGTATTTT.